This T cell receptor (beta chain) was sequenced in a study of human T cells and chemical hapten exposure. The overall study: Patches that contained 0.01% DPC were applied to the upper back and read at 6 days.

Findings and caveats of the study: With patch test score, the counts of PT1 expanded TCRs showed a positive correlation.

This clonotype was counted between two and nine times. Its antigen remains unidentified. Individual cDNA molecules had unique molecular identifiers attached to them by the library. TCRdb used MiXCR to reprocess the RACE reads, holding one entry per CDR3 protein. Of approximately 80,000 distinct CDR3 sequences in the sample, 14% were seen once. As to time point: pre-sensitization, week 0. Treatment noted: therapeutic diphenylcyclopropenone sensitization with weekly scalp DPC. Germline loops: CDR1 SQVTM, CDR2 ANQGSEA. The V end was cut by 4 bases, the J end by 3 bases, with 9 bases between. The CDR3 is made up of 13 amino acids.

The source was whole blood, collected in connection with sensitization to the hapten diphenylcyclopropenone (DPC). The chain carries TRBV29-1 and TRBJ2-2; D is unclear. The clonotype was recovered from a woman in her forties or fifties with alopecia areata. Some clones in this sample may be carry-over from other donors' samples. The CDR3 spells CSVAGLYTGELFF. In nucleotides, the CDR3 is TGCAGCGTTGCCGGATTGTACACCGGGGAGCTGTTTTTT.